What follows are 10 T cell receptor beta chains derived from one specimen sequenced in a study of blood T cell repertoires in COVID-19. Profiling relied on immunoSEQ multiplex PCR, and the TCRdb table lists in-frame clones only, not all of them. The data contain about 250,000 clones, around nine tenths of them singletons. Sample: peripheral blood. These receptors all stem from an elderly man with acute or convalescent COVID-19.

The genes are TRBV7-9 and TRBJ2-7; a weak D match, TRBD2 (6 bases). CDR1 is SEHNR and CDR2 is FQNEAQ in the germline V gene (reference sequence). Trimming took off 1 base at V and 2 bases at J, with 12 bases between the two ends. The CDR3 runs to 15 residues. CDR3 DNA: TGTGCCAGCAGCTTAGTCGGGAGCTCAACCTACGAGCAGTACTTC. Residues: CASSLVGSSTYEQYF.

The CDR3 nucleotides are TGTGCCAGCAGTGGGACAATGGGGCAGCCCCAGCATTTT. This codes for CASSGTMGQPQHF. J is TRBJ1-5 and V is TRBV28; the D gene is possibly TRBD1 (6 bases). This CDR3 region has 13 residues. Germline V gene sequence: CDR1 MDHEN, CDR2 SYDVKM. Trimming stripped 5 bases from V and 7 bases from J, with 12 bases between.

The genes are TRBV29-1 and TRBJ1-3; D is uncertain. Germline V gives CDR1 SQVTM, CDR2 ANQGSEA. CDR3 length: 16 amino acids. V was trimmed by 8 bases and J by 0 bases, leaving 20 bases between them. Here the CDR3 DNA reads TGCAGCCCTCATTCAAACCGCGGATCCTCTGGAAACACCATATATTTT. Its protein product is CSPHSNRGSSGNTIYF.

V gene TRBV9 combines with J gene TRBJ2-1; maybe TRBD1 (5 bases). With 4 bases removed from V and 5 bases from J, the gap between germline ends came to 19 bases. CDR3 length: 16 amino acids. Looked up from germline, CDR1 is SGDLS and CDR2 is YYNGEE. CDR3 DNA sequence: TGTGCCAGCAGCCCGAGACAGATCTTGCCCGACAATGAGCAGTTCTTC. Amino acid sequence: CASSPRQILPDNEQFF.

The gene calls are TRBV7-8 and TRBJ1-3; D is undetermined. The germline V gene has CDR1 SGHVS and CDR2 FQNEAQ. Trimming removed 0 bases at V and 4 bases at J, with 7 bases between. This CDR3 region has 14 residues. The chain's CDR3 is CASSLAGSGNTIYF. The CDR3 region has the DNA TGTGCCAGCAGCTTAGCAGGGAGCGGAAACACCATATATTTT.

This clone was seen a handful of times. The V and J genes are TRBV10-3 and TRBJ2-5; the match to TRBD1 covers 7 bases. This CDR3 is 13 amino acids long. Trimming took 5 bases from V and 3 from J; bases not matched to a gene: 3. Looked up from germline, CDR1 is ENHRY and CDR2 is SYGVKD. The CDR3, as DNA: TGTGCCATCAGTTCCGGGACAGAAGAGACCCAGTACTTC. It specifies CAISSGTEETQYF.

This chain joins TRBV7-3 and TRBJ1-1; a weak D match, TRBD1 (6 bases). V gave up 5 bases and J gave up 2 bases, with 12 bases separating them. This CDR3 is built from 14 residues. The V gene's germline CDR1 is SGHTA and CDR2 FQGTGA. The CDR3 loop reads CASSATGSNTEAFF. Here the CDR3 DNA reads TGTGCCAGCAGCGCTACAGGGTCCAACACTGAAGCTTTCTTT.

The chain recombines TRBV18 with TRBJ1-1; TRBD1 matches at 7 bases. With 4 bases clipped from V and 8 bases from J, the junction kept 4 bases outside the gene matches. This CDR3 has 12 amino acids. The germline CDR1 and CDR2 sequences are KGHSH and LQKENI. As DNA, the CDR3 is TGTGCCAGCTCACGAGACAGGGACGAAGCTTTCTTT. It yields the protein CASSRDRDEAFF.

This chain uses TRBV5-1 with TRBJ1-4; TRBD1 matches at 10 bases. CDR3 length: 16 residues. J lost 8 bases, V lost 4 bases, and 11 bases had no gene match. The germline V gene encodes CDR1 SGHRS and CDR2 YFSETQ. The CDR3: CASSARQGATLEKLFF. The CDR3 coding sequence is TGCGCCAGCAGCGCCCGACAGGGGGCGACCCTCGAAAAACTGTTTTTT.

Written as DNA, the CDR3 is TGCGCCAGCAGCCCCGGGACTTTACAAGAGACCCAGTACTTC. Its protein is CASSPGTLQETQYF. The V and J genes are TRBV5-1 and TRBJ2-5, with D tentatively TRBD2 (6 bases). Trimming took 4 bases from V and 2 from J, leaving 12 bases between them. CDR3 size: 14 residues. Germline CDR1 is SGHRS and CDR2 is YFSETQ.